The T cell receptor (beta chain) under discussion was sequenced for a study of blood T cell repertoires in COVID-19. Across the whole study: The cDNA or gDNA used as material had been derived from T cells, B-cell-depleted T cells, or PBMCs.

This clone appeared a single time. The CDR3 loop spans 13 amino acids. Germline CDR1 SGHTA, CDR2 FQGTGA. The V gene lost 0 bases and the J gene lost 5 bases, with 6 bases spanning the gap. In the original workflow: Estimation of nucleated cell counts relied on the amplification of reference gene primers. Only in-frame clones appear in the TCRdb table, and some are missing; sequencing was by immunoSEQ multiplex PCR. The V and J calls and clone size were taken over from that table, and D and trimming were inferred from the DNA. The data show more than 75,000 clones, around nine tenths seen once. Material: peripheral blood. This clonotype was sampled from a man aged 50-59 years with acute or convalescent COVID-19. The chain uses TRBV7-3 and TRBJ2-3; no firm D call. The CDR3 is CASSLTARDTQYF. In DNA, the CDR3 is TGTGCCAGCAGCTTAACGGCTAGAGATACGCAGTATTTT.